This T cell receptor (beta chain) was sequenced during a study of blood T cell repertoires in COVID-19. Overall study: COVID-19 samples collected from the United States, Italy and Spain covered acute and convalescent phases.

The germline V and J ends were trimmed by 1 base and 0 bases, with 10 bases remaining between them. The CDR3 consists of 15 residues. CDR1 is SGHTS and CDR2 is YDEGEE in the germline V gene. As processed by the authors: Estimated nucleated cell counts came from reference gene primer amplification. Only in-frame clones appear in the TCRdb table, and some are missing; sequencing was by immunoSEQ multiplex PCR. V, J and clone size reflect that table, while D and trimming were determined from the DNA. The profile shows about 34,000 clones, 90% of them singletons. The specimen sequenced was peripheral blood. This chain links TRBV5-8 with TRBJ1-2, with D perhaps matching TRBD1 (6 bases). This sequence originates from a man older than 75 with acute or convalescent COVID-19. This CDR3 reads CASSLLYRANYGYTF. CDR3 sequence (DNA): TGTGCCAGCAGCTTGCTATACAGGGCTAACTATGGCTACACCTTC.